The source of this T cell receptor (beta chain) is a study of CD8+CD57+ T cells in acquired aplastic anemia. Study-level background: Recorded DNA amounts for sorted CD4+ and CD8+ cells had an average of around 3.4 ug.

The template used for profiling TCR beta VDJ and CDR3 was genomic DNA. TCRdb re-analysed the reads in MiXCR, keeping a single row per CDR3 protein. Of 260,000 or so distinct CDR3 sequences in the sample, 70% to 85% are singletons; the top ten hold 40% to 50%. Patients who underwent sequencing had shown CD8+CD57+ cell expansion by flow cytometry. Every patient presented with severe acquired aplastic anemia. Germline lookup yields CDR1 SGHTA and CDR2 FQGTGA. This CDR3 is built from 14 residues. General study results and limits: Patients and controls were found to share some 30 CD8+ CDR3 sequences.

As regards this clonotype: Its antigen is not known. One end of the junction does not line up with germline, which may come from a read error.

The clonotype originates from a human donor with aplastic anemia. Sequenced: sorted CD4+, CD8+, or CD8+CD57+ T cells (not recorded which) from PBMCs. This rearrangement joins TRBV7-3 to TRBJ2-5; D remains ambiguous. CDR3 protein: CASSLGGTEANDLF. CDR3 bases: TGTGCCAGCAGCTTAGGTGGAACTGAGGCCAACGACCTGTTC.